The 30 T cell receptor beta chains presented below share a single source sample, sequenced in a study of T cell responses to AZD1222 COVID-19 vaccine. The repertoire was sequenced with immunoSEQ multiplex PCR; TCRdb's copy has only in-frame clones and lacks some. Here the sample spans 95,000 to 150,000 clones, 85% to 90% being singletons. The sample in question was peripheral blood, obtained on day 0 of MenACWY control vaccination. Every receptor here comes from an adult in good health.

The chain joins TRBV5-4 to TRBJ2-3; 11 bases map to TRBD2. CDR1 and CDR2 from the germline V gene are SGHNT and YYREEE (reference sequence). This CDR3 has 16 residues. V lost 4 bases and J lost 1; bases outside the gene matches: 5. CDR3 amino acids: CASSPPTSGGTDTQYF. CDR3 DNA sequence: TGTGCCAGCAGCCCCCCGACTAGCGGGGGCACAGATACGCAGTATTTT.

V gene TRBV3-1 (or the pseudogene TRBV3-2) combines with J gene TRBJ1-5; 8 bases match TRBD1. CDR1 and CDR2 from the germline V gene are LGHDT and YNNKEL (reference sequence). The CDR3 has 15 amino acids. Germline trimming cut 3 bases from V and 7 bases from J; bases unmatched to any gene: 8. The CDR3 DNA reads as TGTGCCAGCAGCCAGGGATCAGGGGGCTGGCAGCCCCAGCATTTT. Translating gives CASSQGSGGWQPQHF.

The table lists this clone with a count of one. This chain links TRBV6-5 with TRBJ1-4; D call uncertain. CDR3 length: 14 residues. From germline, CDR1 is MNHEY and CDR2 SVGAGI. Between the trimmed V and J ends, which lost 7 bases and 3 bases, there was a span of 12 bases. The CDR3 loop is CASKTPGSNEKLFF. The CDR3 bases are TGTGCCAGCAAGACCCCGGGGTCTAATGAAAAACTGTTTTTT.

The V gene is TRBV9, the J gene TRBJ2-3; 7 bases line up with TRBD2. Trimming cost V 2 bases and J 5 bases; bases outside gene matches: 11. The germline CDR1 and CDR2 sequences are SGDLS and YYNGEE. This CDR3 region has 16 residues. The CDR3 loop is CASSVPIGLGLDTQYF. The CDR3 nucleotides read TGTGCCAGCAGCGTTCCAATTGGACTAGGATTAGATACGCAGTATTTT.

The chain joins TRBV9 to TRBJ2-7; the match to TRBD2 covers 11 bases. This CDR3 contains 15 residues. V was clipped by 3 bases and J by 4 bases; unmatched bases: 6. Germline CDR1 reads SGDLS; CDR2 reads YYNGEE. This CDR3 is CASSGTSGSTYEQYF. CDR3 coding DNA: TGTGCCAGCAGCGGCACTAGCGGGAGTACGTACGAGCAGTACTTC.

This sequence joins TRBV7-3 and TRBJ1-1; weak D call: TRBD1 (5 bases). Germline-derived CDR1 and CDR2 are SGHTA and FQGTGA. V was cut by 4 bases and J by 1 base, with 7 bases left in between. The CDR3 length is 13 residues. CDR3 in DNA: TGTGCCAGCAGCTCACAGGCGAACACTGAAGCTTTCTTT. This gives the protein CASSSQANTEAFF.

The CDR3 spells CASSQEYEQYF. Written as DNA, the CDR3 is TGCGCCAGCAGCCAAGAGTACGAGCAGTACTTC. The chain carries TRBV4-1 and TRBJ2-7; D not resolved. From germline, CDR1 is MGHRA and CDR2 YSYEKL. V lost 0 bases and J 4 bases, leaving 1 base between the germline ends. This CDR3 has 11 residues.

The V and J genes are TRBV11-3 and TRBJ1-1, with 7 nucleotides matching TRBD1. After removal of 5 bases from V and 8 bases from J, the junction contained 8 bases not matched to a gene. This CDR3 region has 13 residues. CDR1 is SGHNT, CDR2 YENEEA, per germline. CDR3 nucleotide sequence: TGTGCCAGCAGCATATCCGGGACAGTAGAAGCTTTCTTT. Protein: CASSISGTVEAFF.

This rearrangement joins TRBV7-2 to TRBJ2-7; 8 positions agree with TRBD2. Germline CDR1 and CDR2: SGHTA and FQGNSA. The J segment lost 4 bases and the V segment lost 5 bases, leaving 7 bases of the junction unmatched. The CDR3 sequence is 14 residues long. DNA for the CDR3: TGTGCCAGCAGCCCAGCGGGAGTTAAGTACGAGCAGTACTTC. Its protein is CASSPAGVKYEQYF. Drawing the rest from reference TRBV7-2 and TRBJ2-7, the complete variable domain is GAGVSQSPSNKVTEKGKDVELRCDPISGHTALYWYRQSLGQGLEFLIYFQGNSAPDKSGLPSDRFSAERTGGSVSTLTIQRTQQEDSAVYLCASSPAGVKYEQYFGPGTRLTVT.

V gene TRBV29-1 combines with J gene TRBJ1-2; no clear D. CDR1 is SQVTM and CDR2 is ANQGSEA in the germline V gene. Trimming stripped 3 bases from V and 6 bases from J, with 14 bases between. This CDR3 region has 13 residues. In DNA form, the CDR3 reads TGCAGCGTTGATAGGCAGGTTGATGATGGCTACACCTTC. It translates to CSVDRQVDDGYTF. Variable domain in full (rest from reference TRBV29-1 and TRBJ1-2): SAVISQKPSRDICQRGTSLTIQCQVDSQVTMMFWYRQQPGQSLTLIATANQGSEATYESGFVIDKFPISRPNLTFSTLTVSNMSPEDSSIYLCSVDRQVDDGYTFGSGTRLTVV.

This clone has a single count. The V call is TRBV7-9, the J call TRBJ1-1; 8 bases are shared with TRBD1. This CDR3 has 14 amino acids. Germline CDR1 is SEHNR and CDR2 is FQNEAQ (reference sequence). V lost 2 bases to trimming and J lost 4 bases; unmatched junction nucleotides: 3. CDR3 in DNA: TGTGCCAGCAGCTTATTACAGGGGGTCACTGAAGCTTTCTTT. This encodes CASSLLQGVTEAFF.

The rearrangement joins TRBV5-1 to TRBJ1-6; 7 bases are shared with TRBD1. V was clipped by 0 bases and J by 6 bases; unmatched bases: 3. CDR3 length: 15 residues. Germline V lookup: CDR1 SGHRS, CDR2 YFSETQ. CDR3 region: CASSLGQGGNSPLHF. DNA of the CDR3: TGCGCCAGCAGCTTGGGTCAGGGGGGTAATTCACCCCTCCACTTT.

This clone appeared a few times. In DNA, the CDR3 is TGTGCCAGCAGTTTCGCGGCGGTGAATGGCTACACCTTC. Translating it yields CASSFAAVNGYTF. This chain links TRBV28 with TRBJ1-2; no definite D call. CDR1 and CDR2 from the germline V gene are MDHEN and SYDVKM. This CDR3 is 13 amino acids long. With 3 bases removed from V and 6 bases from J, the gap between germline ends came to 11 bases.

The V gene is TRBV5-5, the J gene TRBJ1-2; D call uncertain. The V and J ends lost 0 bases and 3 bases respectively, with 9 bases between them. The CDR3 has 14 residues. The V gene's germline CDR1 is SGHKS and CDR2 YYEKEE (reference sequence). CDR3 in DNA: TGTGCCAGCAGCTTGGACAGAACTTACTATGGCTACACCTTC. Encoded protein: CASSLDRTYYGYTF.

This clone showed up just once. DNA for the CDR3: TGTGCCAGCAGGGCAGGGAACTATGGCTACACCTTC. Its translation is CASRAGNYGYTF. The rearrangement uses TRBV3-1 (or the pseudogene TRBV3-2) and TRBJ1-2, with D possibly matching TRBD1 (5 bases). V was shortened by 6 bases and J by 2 bases, with 7 bases between the two germline ends. The CDR3 is 12 amino acids. CDR1 is LGHDT and CDR2 is YNNKEL in the germline V gene (reference sequence).

This rearrangement joins TRBV10-3 to TRBJ1-2; D is unclear. The V gene's germline CDR1 is ENHRY and CDR2 SYGVKD. The CDR3 is made up of 13 amino acids. V was shortened by 4 bases and J by 5 bases, with 11 bases between the two germline ends. DNA for the CDR3: TGTGCCATCAGTGGCCCGACCCAATATGGCTACACCTTC. This sequence encodes CAISGPTQYGYTF.

CDR3 residues: CAWGPGGSHGYTF. DNA of the CDR3: TGTGCCTGGGGCCCCGGAGGGTCTCATGGCTACACCTTC. The rearrangement links TRBV30 to TRBJ1-2; D gene uncertain. CDR3 length: 13 residues. With 5 bases removed from V and 6 bases from J, the gap between germline ends came to 16 bases. The germline gives CDR1 GTSNPN, CDR2 SVGIG (reference sequence). Full variable domain (outside the CDR3, taken from reference TRBV30 and TRBJ1-2): SQTIHQWPATLVQPVGSPLSLECTVEGTSNPNLYWYRQAAGRGLQLLFYSVGIGQISSEVPQNLSASRPQDRQFILSSKKLLLSDSGFYLCAWGPGGSHGYTFGSGTRLTVV.

The chain couples TRBV7-2 to TRBJ1-1; 11 bases line up with TRBD1. Per germline, CDR1 SGHTA and CDR2 FQGNSA. V lost 2 bases, J lost 0 bases, and 5 bases stayed unmatched. There are 17 residues in the CDR3. This CDR3 reads CASSLWTGGGLNTEAFF. DNA of the CDR3: TGTGCCAGCAGCTTATGGACAGGGGGCGGGCTGAACACTGAAGCTTTCTTT.

The gene calls are TRBV24-1 and TRBJ2-1; tentative D call: TRBD1 (6 bases). The CDR3 has 12 amino acids. The V end was cut by 9 bases, the J end by 7 bases, with 12 bases between. Germline loops: CDR1 KGHDR, CDR2 SFDVKD. The DNA of the CDR3 is TGTGCCACCGGACAAAGGGGGAATGAGCAGTTCTTC. Protein sequence: CATGQRGNEQFF.

This rearrangement joins TRBV13 to TRBJ1-3, with 9 bases matching TRBD1. Germline CDR1 is PRHDT and CDR2 is FYEKMQ (reference sequence). The CDR3 is 17 residues long. V was pared by 6 bases and J by 5 bases, with 14 bases of the junction left unmatched. CDR3 in amino acids: CASSSLMTGQGRNTIYF. CDR3 coding DNA: TGTGCCAGCAGTTCTCTTATGACGGGACAGGGCAGAAACACCATATATTTT.

V and J are TRBV5-1 and TRBJ2-3, with TRBD2 identical over 8 bases. CDR3 size: 15 residues. CDR1 is SGHRS, CDR2 YFSETQ, per germline. The J segment lost 2 bases and the V segment lost 2 bases, leaving 4 bases of the junction unmatched. The CDR3 reads CASSFSGGYTDTQYF. Here the CDR3 DNA reads TGCGCCAGCAGCTTCAGCGGGGGCTACACAGATACGCAGTATTTT.

The chain links TRBV3-1 (or the pseudogene TRBV3-2) to TRBJ1-3; the D is unclear. Trimming removed 3 bases from V and 4 bases from J, with 7 bases in between. The CDR3 consists of 13 residues. Germline lookup yields CDR1 LGHDT and CDR2 YNNKEL (reference sequence). The CDR3: CASSHRQGNTIYF. Written as DNA, the CDR3 is TGTGCCAGCAGCCATAGGCAGGGAAACACCATATATTTT.

The rearrangement links TRBV7-9 to TRBJ1-1, with 10 bases that match TRBD1. The CDR3 consists of 15 residues. Losses at the gene ends were 5 bases for V and 5 bases for J; bases not matched to a gene: 8. Germline assignment: CDR1 SEHNR and CDR2 FQNEAQ (reference sequence). CDR3 DNA sequence: TGTGCCAGCAGCCCTGACAGGGGGCAAGGGACTGAAGCTTTCTTT. Its translation: CASSPDRGQGTEAFF.

The chain has TRBV12-3 or TRBV12-4 and TRBJ2-3; D not resolved. V dropped 2 bases and J dropped 6 bases, with 3 bases sitting between them. This CDR3 comprises 11 residues. CDR3 DNA: TGTGCCAGCAGTTTAAGTGATACGCAGTATTTT. Encoded protein: CASSLSDTQYF.

A few counts support this clone. V and J are TRBV10-3 and TRBJ2-2; D is perhaps TRBD2 (6 bases). The germline V gene has CDR1 ENHRY and CDR2 SYGVKD. Trimming took 4 bases from V and 3 from J, leaving 12 bases between them. The CDR3 spans 15 residues. CDR3 coding DNA: TGTGCCATCAGTGCGGGGGATACGGACACCGGGGAGCTGTTTTTT. Protein product: CAISAGDTDTGELFF.

The chain carries TRBV7-6 and TRBJ2-7; the match to TRBD2 covers 7 bases. The CDR3 consists of 14 residues. Germline CDR1 reads SGHVS; CDR2 reads FNYEAQ. V lost 5 bases, J lost 3 bases, and 7 bases stayed unmatched. The CDR3 nucleotides read TGTGCCAGCAGCCCCCCGGCGGGAGTCTACGAGCAGTACTTC. This codes for CASSPPAGVYEQYF.

This chain links TRBV30 with TRBJ1-5; D not certain. Deletions cut 3 bases from V and 6 bases from J, with 9 bases between. From germline, CDR1 is GTSNPN and CDR2 SVGIG (reference sequence). The CDR3 sequence is 12 residues long. The CDR3 DNA follows: TGTGCCTGGAGCGGACCTGGTCAGCCCCAGCATTTT. The encoded protein is CAWSGPGQPQHF.

The chain joins TRBV4-1 to TRBJ1-5, with a tentative D call TRBD1 (6 bases). The CDR3 has 14 amino acids. V was cut by 1 base and J by 4 bases, with 8 bases left in between. The germline V gene encodes CDR1 MGHRA and CDR2 YSYEKL. The CDR3 DNA sequence: TGCGCCAGCAGCCAAGGACAGGTTAATCAGCCCCAGCATTTT. Encoded protein: CASSQGQVNQPQHF.

J is TRBJ1-1 and V is TRBV9, with unresolved D. CDR1 and CDR2 (germline): SGDLS, YYNGEE. The CDR3 runs 14 residues. V was trimmed by 0 bases and J by 2 bases, leaving 8 bases between them. The CDR3 DNA sequence: TGTGCCAGCAGCGTAGGACGAATCAACACTGAAGCTTTCTTT. Translated: CASSVGRINTEAFF.

This clone was counted between two and nine times. V gene TRBV5-1 combines with J gene TRBJ2-3; unclear D gene. V dropped 2 bases and J dropped 3 bases, with 10 bases sitting between them. This CDR3 contains 14 residues. From germline, CDR1 is SGHRS and CDR2 YFSETQ. CDR3 sequence: CASSFSSRTDTQYF. CDR3 bases: TGCGCCAGCAGCTTTAGTAGTCGGACAGATACGCAGTATTTT.